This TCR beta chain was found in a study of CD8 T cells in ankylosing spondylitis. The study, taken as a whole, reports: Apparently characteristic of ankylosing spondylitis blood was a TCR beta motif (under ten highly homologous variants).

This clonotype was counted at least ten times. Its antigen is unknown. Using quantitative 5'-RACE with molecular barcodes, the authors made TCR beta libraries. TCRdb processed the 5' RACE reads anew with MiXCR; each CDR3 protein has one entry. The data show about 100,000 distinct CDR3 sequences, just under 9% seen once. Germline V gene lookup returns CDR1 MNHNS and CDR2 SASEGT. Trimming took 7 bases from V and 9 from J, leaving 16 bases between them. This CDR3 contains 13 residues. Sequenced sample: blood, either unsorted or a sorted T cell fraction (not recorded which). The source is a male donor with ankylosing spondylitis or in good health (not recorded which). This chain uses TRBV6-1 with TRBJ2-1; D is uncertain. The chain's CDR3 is CASKTSVVGEQFF. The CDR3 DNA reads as TGTGCCAGCAAGACTTCTGTAGTCGGTGAGCAGTTCTTC.